Below are 25 T cell receptor beta chains sequenced from a single sample in a study of OX40 agonist ivuxolimab in advanced cancers. The table came from immunoSEQ multiplex PCR; TCRdb's copy has only in-frame clones and leaves some out. The sample yields tens of thousands of clones, approximately 80% seen once. Material: CD4+ or CD8+ T cells sorted from blood, obtained in a trial of the OX40 agonist ivuxolimab. The receptors shown here come from an adult with an advanced solid tumor such as melanoma, head and neck, liver or kidney cancer.

A single count supports this clone. This rearrangement joins TRBV2 to TRBJ2-7; D not resolved. Trimming shortened V by 1 base and J by 0 bases, and 13 bases separated the two germline ends. The CDR3 contains 16 residues. The V gene's germline CDR1 is SNHLY and CDR2 FYNNEI. The CDR3 bases are TGTGCCAGCAGTGAAGGGGCGTCGGTGTTCTCCTACGAGCAGTACTTC. Its protein is CASSEGASVFSYEQYF.

The chain carries TRBV10-3 and TRBJ2-1; possible D gene TRBD2, 6 bases. V lost 0 bases to trimming and J lost 3 bases, with 12 bases between them. CDR3 length: 16 residues. The germline CDR1 and CDR2 sequences are ENHRY and SYGVKD. CDR3 protein: CAISESLATNYNEQFF. Written as DNA, the CDR3 is TGTGCCATCAGTGAGTCTCTAGCGACAAACTACAATGAGCAGTTCTTC.

This chain connects TRBV10-3 to TRBJ2-2; the match to TRBD2 covers 7 bases. Germline loops: CDR1 ENHRY, CDR2 SYGVKD. CDR3 length: 14 amino acids. Germline trimming cut 11 bases from V and 2 bases from J; bases unmatched to any gene: 8. For the CDR3, the DNA is TGTGCCGGGCGACTAGCCCTAAACACCGGGGAGCTGTTTTTT. Amino acid sequence: CAGRLALNTGELFF.

The chain recombines TRBV5-4 with TRBJ2-7; D possibly corresponds to TRBD1 (6 bases). Germline CDR1 reads SGHNT; CDR2 reads YYREEE (reference sequence). This CDR3 region has 14 residues. Trimming stripped 0 bases from V and 6 bases from J, with 13 bases between. The CDR3 loop reads CASSLGQASLEQYF. The CDR3 DNA sequence: TGTGCCAGCAGCTTGGGACAGGCCTCTCTCGAGCAGTACTTC. Combining the CDR3 with reference TRBV5-4 and TRBJ2-7 gives the whole variable domain ETGVTQSPTHLIKTRGQQVTLRCSSQSGHNTVSWYQQALGQGPQFIFQYYREEENGRGNFPPRFSGLQFPNYSSELNVNALELDDSALYLCASSLGQASLEQYFGPGTRLTVT.

This chain connects TRBV6-6 to TRBJ2-1; D is perhaps TRBD1 (6 bases). The CDR3 spans 13 residues. V gave up 5 bases and J gave up 7 bases, with 12 bases separating them. Germline CDR1 MNHNY, CDR2 SVGAGI (reference sequence). The CDR3 DNA is TGTGCCAGCAGTCCCGAGGGGGTAAATGAGCAGTTCTTC. This sequence encodes CASSPEGVNEQFF.

This clone was observed once. The chain carries TRBV2 and TRBJ2-7, with TRBD1 matching 11 bases. The V gene end was trimmed by 6 bases and the J gene end by 1 base; junction bases not matched to a gene: 5. This CDR3 has 15 residues. CDR1 is SNHLY and CDR2 is FYNNEI in the germline V gene. CDR3 coding DNA: TGTGCCAGCAGGGTAGGACAGGGGGCGTCCTACGAGCAGTACTTC. Protein product: CASRVGQGASYEQYF.

This clone was recorded only once. This sequence joins TRBV7-3 and TRBJ2-3, with D tentatively TRBD2 (5 bases). V shed 5 bases and J shed 2 bases, with 11 bases lying between them. CDR1 and CDR2 (germline): SGHTA, FQGTGA. The CDR3 totals 14 residues. In DNA form, the CDR3 reads TGTGCCAGCAGCCCCGGACTTATCACAGATACGCAGTATTTT. Residues: CASSPGLITDTQYF.

In regard to this clone: The same CDR3 can be traced to other DNA sequences in this sample. The chain combines TRBV5-1 with TRBJ1-6, with no clear D. CDR3 length equals 15 residues. V dropped 0 bases and J dropped 5 bases, with 9 bases sitting between them. CDR1 and CDR2 from the germline V gene are SGHRS and YFSETQ. In DNA, the CDR3 is TGCGCCAGCAGCTTGGGGTGGCAACATAATTCACCCCTCCACTTT. This translates into CASSLGWQHNSPLHF.

The genes are TRBV7-9 and TRBJ1-2; D unclear. CDR1 is SEHNR and CDR2 is FQNEAQ in the germline V gene (reference sequence). The CDR3 consists of 13 residues. Trimming took off 2 bases at V and 4 bases at J, with 8 bases between the two ends. Here the CDR3 DNA reads TGTGCCAGCAGCTTATCGGGGATCTATGGCTACACCTTC. Translating gives CASSLSGIYGYTF. Based on the CDR3 plus reference TRBV7-9 and TRBJ1-2, the full variable domain is DTGVSQNPRHKITKRGQNVTFRCDPISEHNRLYWYRQTLGQGPEFLTYFQNEAQLEKSRLLSDRFSAERPKGSFSTLEIQRTEQGDSAMYLCASSLSGIYGYTFGSGTRLTVV.

The chain employs TRBV7-9 and TRBJ2-7, with D uncertain. With 0 bases removed from V and 4 bases from J, the gap between germline ends came to 10 bases. From germline, CDR1 is SEHNR and CDR2 FQNEAQ (reference sequence). The CDR3 has 14 amino acids. Written as DNA, the CDR3 is TGTGCCAGCAGCTTAGCCGGGCTACCTTACGAGCAGTACTTC. Amino acids: CASSLAGLPYEQYF. Complete variable domain (other parts from reference TRBV7-9 and TRBJ2-7): DTGVSQNPRHKITKRGQNVTFRCDPISEHNRLYWYRQTLGQGPEFLTYFQNEAQLEKSRLLSDRFSAERPKGSFSTLEIQRTEQGDSAMYLCASSLAGLPYEQYFGPGTRLTVT.

The table lists this clone with a few counts. This sequence joins TRBV28 and TRBJ1-2; TRBD1 matches 8 bases. The CDR3 consists of 15 residues. Germline lookup yields CDR1 MDHEN and CDR2 SYDVKM. V gave up 6 bases and J gave up 4 bases; unmatched junction bases: 10. In DNA, the CDR3 is TGTGCCAGCAGCTACCATCAGGGGGCTGGCTATGGCTACACCTTC. Amino acid sequence: CASSYHQGAGYGYTF.

The chain recombines TRBV28 with TRBJ2-1; 13 bases align to TRBD2. J was trimmed by 6 bases and V by 6 bases; bases with no gene match: 8. Germline V gene sequence: CDR1 MDHEN, CDR2 SYDVKM. The CDR3 extends over 16 amino acids. CDR3: CASRPPGLAGSNEQFF. The CDR3 DNA reads TGTGCCAGCAGGCCGCCGGGACTAGCGGGGTCCAATGAGCAGTTCTTC.

Note on this clone: Other DNA sequences from this sample encode an identical CDR3 as well. The rearrangement uses TRBV9 and TRBJ2-2, with D possibly being TRBD2 (5 bases). The CDR3 sequence is 16 residues long. V lost 0 bases and J lost 4, with 13 bases in between. Germline V gene lookup returns CDR1 SGDLS and CDR2 YYNGEE. DNA of the CDR3: TGTGCCAGCAGCGTAGGATCCCTAGCTTCCACCGGGGAGCTGTTTTTT. It encodes CASSVGSLASTGELFF.

J is TRBJ2-5 and V is TRBV5-1; weak D call: TRBD1 (8 bases). The CDR3 contains 13 residues. Germline loops: CDR1 SGHRS, CDR2 YFSETQ. V was pared by 3 bases and J by 7 bases, with 13 bases between. The CDR3 reads CASSSTGEGTQYF. The DNA of the CDR3 is TGCGCCAGCAGCTCGACAGGGGAGGGGACCCAGTACTTC.

V usage is TRBV6-6 and J usage is TRBJ1-2, with a tentative D call TRBD1 (5 bases). The V gene's germline CDR1 is MNHNY and CDR2 SVGAGI (reference sequence). The CDR3 covers 15 residues. Trimming shortened V by 2 bases and J by 3 bases, and 13 bases separated the two germline ends. The CDR3 nucleotides read TGTGCCAGCAGTTACCGACAGCGAGCGGACTATGGCTACACCTTC. The encoded protein is CASSYRQRADYGYTF.

The genes are TRBV19 and TRBJ1-2; D is unresolved. The CDR3 consists of 16 residues. V was trimmed by 2 bases and J by 6 bases, leaving 19 bases between them. Germline CDR1 LNHDA, CDR2 SQIVND (reference sequence). In DNA form, the CDR3 reads TGTGCCAGTAGTATAAGCAACGGCGGCTTATCGCATGGCTACACCTTC. This gives the protein CASSISNGGLSHGYTF.

The J gene is TRBJ1-2, the V gene TRBV14; no clear D gene. There are 14 residues in the CDR3. Looked up from germline, CDR1 is SGHDN and CDR2 is FVKESK. Trimming shortened V by 8 bases and J by 8 bases, and 21 bases separated the two germline ends. In DNA, the CDR3 is TGTGCCAGCTCTCCTTTCGACTGGCTTAGGGGCTACACCTTC. Protein sequence: CASSPFDWLRGYTF.

The V call is TRBV11-3, the J call TRBJ1-6; D remains unclear. Germline CDR1 reads SGHNT; CDR2 reads YENEEA. The CDR3 is 14 residues long. Between the trimmed V and J ends, which lost 1 base and 7 bases, there was a span of 8 bases. The CDR3 nucleotides are TGTGCCAGCAGCTTAGGGCCAGTCAATTCACCCCTCCACTTT. Translation gives CASSLGPVNSPLHF.

V and J are TRBV15 and TRBJ2-7, with a tentative D call TRBD2 (6 bases). CDR3 length: 12 amino acids. CDR1 is LNHNV and CDR2 is YYDKDF in the germline V gene (reference sequence). The V gene lost 1 base and the J gene lost 10 bases, with 11 bases spanning the gap. The CDR3 DNA sequence: TGTGCCACCAGCAGAGGTAGCGGAACCCAGTACTTC. Protein: CATSRGSGTQYF.

V usage is TRBV19 and J usage is TRBJ1-6; D might be TRBD1 (6 bases). V gave up 8 bases and J gave up 4 bases, with 15 bases separating them. The V gene's germline CDR1 is LNHDA and CDR2 SQIVND (reference sequence). The CDR3 covers 15 residues. The CDR3 is CASCPRQGYNSPLHF. The DNA of the CDR3 is TGTGCCAGTTGTCCGAGGCAGGGGTATAATTCACCCCTCCACTTT.

V usage is TRBV5-6 and J usage is TRBJ2-7; D is possibly TRBD1 or TRBD2 (6 bases each). From germline, CDR1 is SGHDT and CDR2 YYEEEE. The CDR3 is made up of 16 amino acids. The V end was cut by 3 bases, the J end by 0 bases, with 16 bases between. CDR3 in amino acids: CASSSLGGQHSYEQYF. CDR3 coding DNA: TGTGCCAGCAGCTCCTTGGGGGGCCAGCACTCCTACGAGCAGTACTTC.

This sequence joins TRBV2 and TRBJ1-4; D perhaps matches TRBD1 (5 bases). V was shortened by 10 bases and J by 2 bases, with 11 bases between the two germline ends. The germline V gene encodes CDR1 SNHLY and CDR2 FYNNEI. This CDR3 region has 13 residues. The CDR3 DNA is TGTGCCAAAAAAGGGGATACTAATGAAAAACTGTTTTTT. Translated, it gives CAKKGDTNEKLFF. The full variable domain, its missing parts supplied by reference TRBV2 and TRBJ1-4, is EPEVTQTPSHQVTQMGQEVILRCVPISNHLYFYWYRQILGQKVEFLVSFYNNEISEKSEIFDDQFSVERPDGSNFTLKIRSTKLEDSAMYFCAKKGDTNEKLFFGSGTQLSVL.

CDR3 amino acids: CASSRDRGQETQYF. The CDR3 nucleotides are TGTGCCAGCAGCCGGGACAGGGGACAAGAGACCCAGTACTTC. This chain uses TRBV5-6 with TRBJ2-5; TRBD1 aligns across 10 bases. CDR3 length: 14 residues. V shed 4 bases and J 2 bases; nucleotides not matched to a gene: 2. CDR1 is SGHDT, CDR2 YYEEEE, per germline.

J is TRBJ1-5 and V is TRBV6-5, with D perhaps TRBD1 (5 bases). V lost 2 bases and J lost 7, with 9 bases in between. Germline-derived CDR1 and CDR2 are MNHEY and SVGAGI. This CDR3 is built from 13 residues. CDR3 in DNA: TGTGCCAGCAGTTACAGGGGAGGGCAGCCCCAGCATTTT. Its protein product is CASSYRGGQPQHF.

CDR3 sequence (DNA): TGTGCCAGCAGCTCCACTCGACAGGGCTACGAGCAGTACTTC. Translating gives CASSSTRQGYEQYF. The chain is built from TRBV7-8 and TRBJ2-7; TRBD1 matches 7 bases. Germline-derived CDR1 and CDR2 are SGHVS and FQNEAQ. The J segment lost 3 bases and the V segment lost 4 bases, leaving 6 bases of the junction unmatched. The CDR3 runs 14 residues. Full variable domain (remainder filled in from reference TRBV7-8 and TRBJ2-7): GAGVSQSPRYKVAKRGQDVALRCDPISGHVSLFWYQQALGQGPEFLTYFQNEAQLDKSGLPSDRFFAERPEGSVSTLKIQRTQQEDSAVYLCASSSTRQGYEQYFGPGTRLTVT.